The 29 T cell receptor beta chains presented below share a single source sample, sequenced in a study of blood T cell repertoires in COVID-19. Here immunoSEQ multiplex PCR was the method, and the copy in TCRdb shows in-frame clones only, minus some. This table has around 130,000 clones, around 81% appearing once. Sequences were obtained from peripheral blood. The receptors shown here come from a man aged 35 to 55 with active or convalescent COVID-19.

Worth noting for this clone: This sample also contains other DNA sequences that code for the same CDR3. The chain is built from TRBV19 and TRBJ2-3, with a weak D call TRBD2 (6 bases). CDR3 length: 14 amino acids. The germline CDR1 and CDR2 sequences are LNHDA and SQIVND (reference sequence). V was shortened by 1 base and J by 1 base, with 6 bases between the two germline ends. CDR3 sequence reads: CASSIGGGTDTQYF. CDR3 coding DNA: TGTGCCAGTAGTATAGGGGGGGGCACAGATACGCAGTATTTT.

The chain is built from TRBV11-3 and TRBJ2-3; 13 bases agree with TRBD2. V lost 4 bases and J lost 6; bases outside the gene matches: 10. Germline assignment: CDR1 SGHNT and CDR2 YENEEA. The CDR3 runs to 17 residues. In DNA form, the CDR3 reads TGTGCCAGCAGCTCGCGACTAGCGGGGGGCGGGACGGATACGCAGTATTTT. It encodes CASSSRLAGGGTDTQYF.

The chain links TRBV19 to TRBJ2-7; 7 positions match TRBD1. Germline values: CDR1 LNHDA, CDR2 SQIVND (reference sequence). CDR3 length: 14 amino acids. The V segment lost 5 bases and the J segment 0 bases; nucleotides outside the gene matches: 4. The CDR3 is CASSRAGGSYEQYF. For the CDR3, the DNA is TGTGCCAGTAGTCGGGCAGGGGGCTCCTACGAGCAGTACTTC.

The gene calls are TRBV7-2 and TRBJ2-2; D may be TRBD1 (6 bases). The germline CDR1 and CDR2 sequences are SGHTA and FQGNSA. The V and J ends lost 3 bases and 1 base respectively, with 9 bases between them. The CDR3 is 15 residues long. This CDR3 is CASSFLGQNTGELFF. The CDR3 DNA follows: TGTGCCAGCAGCTTTTTGGGACAGAACACCGGGGAGCTGTTTTTT. The whole variable domain, filled in from reference TRBV7-2 and TRBJ2-2, reads GAGVSQSPSNKVTEKGKDVELRCDPISGHTALYWYRQSLGQGLEFLIYFQGNSAPDKSGLPSDRFSAERTGGSVSTLTIQRTQQEDSAVYLCASSFLGQNTGELFFGEGSRLTVL.

This chain connects TRBV11-1 to TRBJ2-7, with TRBD2 matching over 7 bases. Germline CDR1 is SGHAT and CDR2 is FQDESV (reference sequence). The CDR3 consists of 15 residues. V was pared by 0 bases and J by 2 bases, with 4 bases of the junction left unmatched. CDR3 in DNA: TGTGCCAGCAGCTTAGCGGCGGGGGACCCCTACGAGCAGTACTTC. Residues: CASSLAAGDPYEQYF.

The V call is TRBV12-3 or TRBV12-4, the J call TRBJ2-7; no clear D gene. Deletions cut 6 bases from V and 7 bases from J, with 10 bases between. The CDR3 spans 11 residues. CDR3 region: CASSAPGEQYF. Written as DNA, the CDR3 is TGTGCCAGCAGCGCGCCCGGTGAGCAGTACTTC.

The chain links TRBV7-9 to TRBJ1-5, with 7 nucleotides matching TRBD1. Germline V lookup: CDR1 SEHNR, CDR2 FQNEAQ (reference sequence). CDR3 size: 18 residues. Trimming cost V 5 bases and J 4 bases; bases outside gene matches: 17. In nucleotides, the CDR3 is TGTGCCAGCAGCCCTCAAGTCGGACAGGACGTGGGGAATCAGCCCCAGCATTTT. This translates into CASSPQVGQDVGNQPQHF.

The CDR3 here is CASSQDRVDGYTF. CDR3 in DNA: TGTGCCAGCAGCCAAGATCGCGTGGATGGCTACACCTTC. The rearrangement links TRBV3-1 (or the pseudogene TRBV3-2) to TRBJ1-2, with no clear D. V was trimmed by 0 bases and J by 6 bases, leaving 8 bases between them. The CDR3 runs to 13 residues. The germline CDR1 and CDR2 sequences are LGHDT and YNNKEL (reference sequence).

CDR3 region: CASSPVLLGENTEAFF. Here the CDR3 DNA reads TGTGCCAGCAGCCCAGTGCTACTGGGAGAGAACACTGAAGCTTTCTTT. This chain links TRBV7-6 with TRBJ1-1, with D unclear. The V end lost 5 bases, the J end lost 1 base, and 17 bases lay between the germline ends. The germline gives CDR1 SGHVS, CDR2 FNYEAQ. The CDR3 is 16 residues long. Full variable domain (remainder filled in from reference TRBV7-6 and TRBJ1-1): GAGVSQSPRYKVTKRGQDVALRCDPISGHVSLYWYRQALGQGPEFLTYFNYEAQQDKSGLPNDRFSAERPEGSISTLTIQRTEQRDSAMYRCASSPVLLGENTEAFFGQGTRLTVV.

The chain couples TRBV9 to TRBJ2-1; 8 bases map to TRBD1. CDR1 and CDR2 (germline): SGDLS, YYNGEE. V was clipped by 3 bases and J by 4 bases; unmatched bases: 6. The CDR3 is 15 amino acids. The CDR3 bases are TGTGCCAGCAGCGACCAGGGGGCAGGGTACAATGAGCAGTTCTTC. Protein sequence: CASSDQGAGYNEQFF.

The V and J genes are TRBV27 and TRBJ2-1, with 10 bases matching TRBD1. Germline trimming cut 8 bases from V and 6 bases from J; bases unmatched to any gene: 7. Germline V lookup: CDR1 MNHEY, CDR2 SMNVEV (reference sequence). There are 14 residues in the CDR3. CDR3 sequence reads: CASRRDRGFNEQFF. CDR3 DNA sequence: TGTGCCAGCCGCCGGGACAGGGGATTCAATGAGCAGTTCTTC.

The chain joins TRBV7-2 to TRBJ2-2, with D perhaps TRBD1 (6 bases). V lost 4 bases and J 6 bases, leaving 18 bases between the germline ends. The length of the CDR3 is 16 residues. CDR1 and CDR2 from the germline V gene are SGHTA and FQGNSA. In nucleotides, the CDR3 is TGTGCCAGCAGCTACACAGGGAGTGTGGGATCCGGGGAGCTGTTTTTT. Amino acids: CASSYTGSVGSGELFF.

The V call is TRBV19, the J call TRBJ1-6; 7 nucleotides agree with TRBD1. After removal of 1 base from V and 10 bases from J, the junction contained 13 bases not matched to a gene. CDR3 size: 17 residues. Looked up from germline, CDR1 is LNHDA and CDR2 is SQIVND (reference sequence). The DNA for the CDR3 is TGTGCCAGTAGTATAGGGAACAGGGGCGGCGGGCGATCACCCCTCCACTTT. Translation: CASSIGNRGGGRSPLHF.

The chain joins TRBV6-5 to TRBJ1-4; 8 bases are shared with TRBD1. J was trimmed by 2 bases and V by 6 bases; bases with no gene match: 5. CDR1 is MNHEY and CDR2 is SVGAGI in the germline V gene. The CDR3 spans 15 residues. The CDR3, as DNA: TGTGCCAGCAGAGACGACAGGGGTACTAATGAAAAACTGTTTTTT. Translation: CASRDDRGTNEKLFF.

This chain links TRBV5-1 with TRBJ1-1; 8 positions match TRBD1. The germline CDR1 and CDR2 sequences are SGHRS and YFSETQ. The CDR3 sequence is 15 residues long. The trim removed 4 bases at V and 11 bases at J, leaving 16 bases unmatched. The DNA of the CDR3 is TGCGCCAGCAGCAGGGACGGGACAGGTATGGGCTTCGCTTTCTTT. Protein: CASSRDGTGMGFAFF.

This chain links TRBV5-4 with TRBJ2-5; D is perhaps TRBD2 (5 bases). Trimming removed 6 bases from V and 5 bases from J, with 11 bases in between. Germline assignment: CDR1 SGHNT and CDR2 YYREEE (reference sequence). CDR3 length: 12 amino acids. The CDR3 protein is CASMGSAETQYF. CDR3 in DNA: TGTGCCAGCATGGGTAGCGCGGAGACCCAGTACTTC.

The chain has TRBV4-3 and TRBJ1-2; a possible D gene is TRBD1 (5 bases). Per germline, CDR1 LGHNA and CDR2 YSLEER. This CDR3 contains 14 residues. V was pared by 4 bases and J by 5 bases, with 14 bases between. The CDR3 is CASSPSTATYGYTF. The DNA of the CDR3 is TGCGCCAGCAGCCCTTCGACAGCAACTTATGGCTACACCTTC.

V and J are TRBV30 and TRBJ1-1, with a weak D call TRBD1 (5 bases). V was pared by 3 bases and J by 5 bases, with 13 bases between. CDR1 is GTSNPN and CDR2 is SVGIG in the germline V gene (reference sequence). The CDR3 is made up of 13 amino acids. The CDR3 DNA is TGTGCCTGGAGCCCAACAGGTCTAACTGAAGCTTTCTTT. Its translation: CAWSPTGLTEAFF.

The chain links TRBV6-5 to TRBJ1-4; unclear D gene. V lost 0 bases, J lost 7 bases, and 12 bases lay in between. CDR3 size: 15 residues. CDR1 and CDR2 from the germline V gene are MNHEY and SVGAGI. The CDR3 here is CASSYSASVSEKLFF. Written as DNA, the CDR3 is TGTGCCAGCAGTTACTCGGCAAGTGTCAGTGAAAAACTGTTTTTT.

This chain joins TRBV6-5 and TRBJ2-7; TRBD1 matches 10 bases. The V gene end was trimmed by 7 bases and the J gene end by 3 bases; junction bases not matched to a gene: 6. In germline, CDR1 is MNHEY, CDR2 SVGAGI. The CDR3 has 14 amino acids. The CDR3 is CASTRDRGNYEQYF. The CDR3 DNA follows: TGTGCCAGCACCAGGGACAGGGGAAACTACGAGCAGTACTTC.

The chain recombines TRBV28 with TRBJ1-1; 7 nucleotides agree with TRBD1. Germline V gene data show CDR1 as MDHEN and CDR2 as SYDVKM. This CDR3 contains 13 residues. Unmatched junction bases numbered 3, after V lost 6 bases and J lost 2 bases. CDR3 in DNA: TGTGCCAGCAGCGACAGGGTAAACACTGAAGCTTTCTTT. Its translation is CASSDRVNTEAFF.

This clone was recorded once. This chain connects TRBV19 to TRBJ1-4, with unresolved D. Per the germline V gene, CDR1 is LNHDA and CDR2 is SQIVND (reference sequence). The CDR3 extends over 14 amino acids. Trimming took off 0 bases at V and 7 bases at J, with 9 bases between the two ends. CDR3 in amino acids: CASSIDPQAEKLFF. The CDR3 DNA reads TGTGCCAGTAGTATAGATCCGCAGGCTGAAAAACTGTTTTTT.

The chain joins TRBV6-2 or TRBV6-3 to TRBJ1-6, with a weak D call TRBD1 (5 bases). The V and J ends lost 0 bases and 9 bases respectively, with 6 bases between them. Germline lookup yields CDR1 MNHEY and CDR2 SVGEGT. This CDR3 comprises 13 residues. The DNA of the CDR3 is TGTGCCAGCAGTTACTCGACAGCTTCACCCCTCCACTTT. This translates into CASSYSTASPLHF.

This clone was seen a single time. J is TRBJ2-7 and V is TRBV5-4; 8 nucleotides line up with TRBD1. The J segment lost 1 base and the V segment lost 2 bases, leaving 11 bases of the junction unmatched. The CDR3 is 17 residues long. Germline values: CDR1 SGHNT, CDR2 YYREEE (reference sequence). In DNA form, the CDR3 reads TGTGCCAGCAGCTTACCCCCCCGACAGGGGAAGTCCTACGAGCAGTACTTC. Translated: CASSLPPRQGKSYEQYF.

V is TRBV6-5 and J is TRBJ1-4, with 10 bases matching TRBD1. J was trimmed by 8 bases and V by 0 bases; bases with no gene match: 6. Germline V gene data show CDR1 as MNHEY and CDR2 as SVGAGI. This CDR3 comprises 16 residues. The CDR3 bases are TGTGCCAGCAGTTACTCGATTTTGGGACAGGGGGAAAAACTGTTTTTT. Its translation: CASSYSILGQGEKLFF.

This sequence joins TRBV6-4 and TRBJ1-2; D gene unclear. Trimming pared 2 bases from V and 7 bases from J, leaving 5 bases between. The germline V gene has CDR1 MRHNA and CDR2 SNTAGT. This CDR3 has 11 residues. CDR3 coding DNA: TGTGCCAGCAGTGACGGCGGTGGCTACACCTTC. It translates to CASSDGGGYTF.

This clone was recorded once. The rearrangement joins TRBV20-1 to TRBJ1-3, with D possibly being TRBD1 (5 bases). Trimming left V 3 bases short and J 0 bases short, with 15 bases between. Per the germline V gene, CDR1 is DFQATT and CDR2 is SNEGSKA (reference sequence). This CDR3 comprises 16 residues. The CDR3: CSASTRQLSSGNTIYF. CDR3 coding DNA: TGCAGTGCTAGTACTCGACAGTTGAGCTCTGGAAACACCATATATTTT.

Of note for this clone: Other DNA sequences from this sample encode an identical CDR3 as well. The V and J genes are TRBV18 and TRBJ1-1, with D possibly TRBD1 on 5 matching bases. Trimming shortened V by 3 bases and J by 1 base, and 6 bases separated the two germline ends. The CDR3 is 13 residues long. Germline V gene data show CDR1 as KGHSH and CDR2 as LQKENI. Written as DNA, the CDR3 is TGTGCCAGCTCACCCGGACAGAACACTGAAGCTTTCTTT. Encoded protein: CASSPGQNTEAFF.

This chain links TRBV28 with TRBJ1-5; D uncertain. This CDR3 region has 15 residues. Trimming took off 1 base at V and 1 base at J, with 8 bases between the two ends. Germline values: CDR1 MDHEN, CDR2 SYDVKM. CDR3 sequence reads: CASSLLSGSNQPQHF. CDR3 coding DNA: TGTGCCAGCAGTTTATTGTCGGGGAGCAATCAGCCCCAGCATTTT.